These 8 T cell receptor beta chains originate from one sample sequenced in a study of human thymus T cells. Resections from corrective heart surgery provided thymus tissue. Repertoires were generated with immunoSEQ multiplex PCR, while TCRdb's copy carries only in-frame clones and drops some. The profile covers about 78,000 clones, with just over 95% appearing a single time and around 0.03% taken by the ten largest. Sequenced sample: thymus tissue. The receptors stem from a boy less than two years old with a congenital heart defect but otherwise immunologically healthy.

The chain joins TRBV2 to TRBJ1-5; no firm D call. Germline V CDR1 and CDR2: SNHLY, FYNNEI. The germline V and J ends were trimmed by 8 bases and 2 bases, with 22 bases remaining between them. The CDR3 covers 17 residues. Written as DNA, the CDR3 is TGTGCCAGCCGATCCCCCTCAGCGCCGAGCGGCAATCAGCCCCAGCATTTT. As protein: CASRSPSAPSGNQPQHF. Drawing the rest from reference TRBV2 and TRBJ1-5, the complete variable domain is EPEVTQTPSHQVTQMGQEVILRCVPISNHLYFYWYRQILGQKVEFLVSFYNNEISEKSEIFDDQFSVERPDGSNFTLKIRSTKLEDSAMYFCASRSPSAPSGNQPQHFGDGTRLSIL.

This chain connects TRBV28 to TRBJ1-3, with TRBD1 as a possible D gene (5 bases). The CDR3 loop spans 13 amino acids. V lost 5 bases, J lost 4 bases, and 9 bases lay in between. The germline V gene encodes CDR1 MDHEN and CDR2 SYDVKM. The CDR3 bases are TGTGCCAGCAGTGGGGGAGACGGAAACACCATATATTTT. Translated, it gives CASSGGDGNTIYF.

J is TRBJ1-1 and V is TRBV27, with a possible D match to TRBD1 (5 bases). With 6 bases removed from V and 1 base from J, the gap between germline ends came to 18 bases. The germline V gene has CDR1 MNHEY and CDR2 SMNVEV (reference sequence). The CDR3 runs 16 residues. For the CDR3, the DNA is TGTGCCAGCAGAACTACGGGGCTAAGGGGGAACACTGAAGCTTTCTTT. It codes for CASRTTGLRGNTEAFF.

This chain connects TRBV27 to TRBJ2-5; D call uncertain. The CDR3 loop spans 10 amino acids. Looked up from germline, CDR1 is MNHEY and CDR2 is SMNVEV (reference sequence). The ends were cut back, 6 bases at V and 4 bases at J, with 3 bases in the middle. The CDR3 reads CASSPETQYF. The CDR3, as DNA: TGTGCCAGCAGCCCAGAGACCCAGTACTTC.

The genes are TRBV6-5 and TRBJ2-3; D tentatively reads TRBD1 or TRBD2 (5 bases each). This CDR3 region has 16 residues. Germline CDR1 and CDR2: MNHEY and SVGAGI. V lost 2 bases and J 8 bases, leaving 20 bases between the germline ends. CDR3 coding DNA: TGTGCCAGCAGTTACGAGACGGGACCCCCTGTCCGTACGCAGTATTTT. This codes for CASSYETGPPVRTQYF.

The V and J genes are TRBV9 and TRBJ2-1, with D possibly being TRBD2 (5 bases). Deletions cut 4 bases from V and 0 bases from J, with 14 bases between. This CDR3 is built from 16 residues. Germline V gene sequence: CDR1 SGDLS, CDR2 YYNGEE. The CDR3 is CASSSRNRDSYNEQFF. The CDR3 region has the DNA TGTGCCAGCAGCTCGAGAAACCGGGACTCCTACAATGAGCAGTTCTTC.

CDR3: CASSSIKRGGFYGYTF. The CDR3 DNA sequence: TGTGCCAGCAGCTCGATAAAGCGGGGGGGCTTTTATGGCTACACCTTC. The genes are TRBV7-9 and TRBJ1-2; a weak D match, TRBD1 (6 bases). CDR1 and CDR2 (germline): SEHNR, FQNEAQ (reference sequence). The CDR3 runs 16 residues. The V gene lost 4 bases and the J gene lost 5 bases, with 20 bases spanning the gap.

The chain combines TRBV2 with TRBJ2-5, with D perhaps matching TRBD1 (6 bases). V was pared by 7 bases and J by 5 bases, with 14 bases between. Germline CDR1 reads SNHLY; CDR2 reads FYNNEI. The CDR3 extends over 13 amino acids. The CDR3 here is CASKYRVLETQYF. Written as DNA, the CDR3 is TGTGCCAGCAAGTACAGGGTTCTTGAGACCCAGTACTTC.